Listed below are T cell receptor beta chains from one sample, sequenced in a study of CD8+CD57+ T cells in acquired aplastic anemia. In TCRdb, the reads were re-called with MiXCR into one record per CDR3 protein. The sample lists around 150,000 distinct CDR3 sequences, around 40% occurring once. Sequences were obtained from sorted CD4+, CD8+, or CD8+CD57+ T cells (not recorded which) from PBMCs. The receptors were gathered from a human donor in good health. CDR3s include the opening cysteine and the closing phenylalanine or tryptophan. Each record gives: D gene, V gene, J gene, clone size, CDR3 DNA, CDR3 protein. A D gene is named only where the DNA matches it firmly. The listing skips clone size in some rows; elsewhere it reads once, few, many or a size class.

>NA|TRBV5-1|TRBJ1-4|once
TGCGCCAGCAGCCTAGGGCGCTTGGGAGAAAAACTGCTTTTT
CASSLGRLGEKLLF
>TRBD1|TRBV20-1|TRBJ2-5|once
TGCAGTGCTCAATCCAGACAGGGCCAAGAGACCCAGTACTTC
CSAQSRQGQETQYF
>TRBD2|TRBV11-1|TRBJ2-3|many
TGTGCCACCAGTCTTGGACTAGCCGGGTTTACAGATACGCAGTATTTT
CATSLGLAGFTDTQYF
>TRBD1|TRBV7-9|TRBJ2-7|NA
TGTGCCAGCAGCTACACTCCGACAGGGTACCACGAGCAGTACTTC
CASSYTPTGYHEQYF
>NA|TRBV3-1|TRBJ1-2|NA
TGTGCCAGCAGCTACCTACTACAGGGTTCTTCTGGCTACACCTTC
CASSYLLQGSSGYTF
>TRBD2|TRBV20-1|TRBJ2-3|few
TGCAGTGCTGGGGCTAGCGGGGGTGGCACGCCGAGGGGTACGCAGTATTTT
CSAGASGGGTPRGTQYF
>NA|TRBV25-1|TRBJ2-3|NA
TGTGCCAGCAGTGAATATGCCGCAGATACGCAGTATTTT
CASSEYAADTQYF
>NA|TRBV5-6|TRBJ1-2|many
TGTGCCAGCAGCTTCATGAGGGTCGACTATGGCTACACCTTC
CASSFMRVDYGYTF
>NA|TRBV5-1|TRBJ1-6|once
TGCGCCAGCAGCTTGGGGTTCCACACAACGGATAATTCACCCCTCCACTTT
CASSLGFHTTDNSPLHF
>NA|TRBV28|TRBJ2-7|many
TGTGCCAGCAGTACCCGAGCCTACGAGCAGTACTTC
CASSTRAYEQYF
>NA|TRBV19|TRBJ2-7|few
TGTGCCAGTAGTATGAGGGCGGGACCGAGCTCCTACGAGCAGTACTTC
CASSMRAGPSSYEQYF
>NA|TRBV14|TRBJ2-5|many
TGTGCCAGCAGCCAAGACTGGCGCAGGGGAACGGAGACCCAGTACTTC
CASSQDWRRGTETQYF
>TRBD1|TRBV7-3|TRBJ2-1|many
TGTGCCAGCAGCTTATCGTTTTCGACAGGGGTCAATGAGCAGTTCTTC
CASSLSFSTGVNEQFF
>TRBD1|TRBV29-1|TRBJ1-1|NA
TGCAGCGTTACGGGACAGGGGGGTAGGGCTTTCTTT
CSVTGQGGRAFF
>TRBD2|TRBV24-1|TRBJ2-3|many
TGTGCCACCAGTGATTTGCGGCTAGCGGGAGTAGATACGCAGTATTTT
CATSDLRLAGVDTQYF
>NA|TRBV7-8|TRBJ2-7|NA
TGTGCCAGCAGTGAAGGGACAACCTACGAGCAGTACTTC
CASSEGTTYEQYF
>NA|TRBV20-1|TRBJ2-7|NA
TGCAGTGCCAGCTCACCGAACCGACAGGCAGCCTACGAGCAGTACTTC
CSASSPNRQAAYEQYF
>TRBD1|TRBV11-2|TRBJ2-6|many
TGTGCCAGCAGCCCATGGACAGGGACCGGGGCCAACGTCCTGACTTTC
CASSPWTGTGANVLTF
>NA|TRBV20-1|TRBJ1-1|NA
TGCAGTGCTAGAGATAACACTGAAGCTTTCTTT
CSARDNTEAFF